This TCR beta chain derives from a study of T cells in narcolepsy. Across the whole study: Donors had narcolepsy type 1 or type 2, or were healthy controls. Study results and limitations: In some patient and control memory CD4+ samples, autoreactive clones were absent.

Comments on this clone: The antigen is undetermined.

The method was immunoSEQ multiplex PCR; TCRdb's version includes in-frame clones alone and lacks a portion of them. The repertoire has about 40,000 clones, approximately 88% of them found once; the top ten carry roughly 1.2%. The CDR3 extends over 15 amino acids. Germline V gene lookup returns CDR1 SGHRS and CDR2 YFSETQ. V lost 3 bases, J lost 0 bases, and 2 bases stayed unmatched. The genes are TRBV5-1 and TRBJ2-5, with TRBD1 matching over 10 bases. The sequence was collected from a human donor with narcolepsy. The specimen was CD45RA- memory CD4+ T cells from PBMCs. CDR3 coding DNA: TGCGCCAGCAGCTCGGGACAGGGGAACCAAGAGACCCAGTACTTC. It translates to CASSSGQGNQETQYF.